This T cell receptor (beta chain) originates from a study of blood T cell repertoires in COVID-19 (dated by TCRdb to 2020 to 2022). Concerning the study at large: The collaborator samples originated in the United States, Italy and Spain and spanned the acute and convalescent phases of COVID-19. The prospective study material was composed of cDNA or gDNA derived from T cells, B-cell-depleted T cells, or PBMCs. Subjects who had been exposed to COVID-19, were actively infected with it, or had recovered from it provided the deeply sampled blood TCRbeta repertoires that made up the dataset. The repertoires were released in a freely available public database intended as a resource for research on the immune response to SARS-CoV-2. Samples were obtained from the ongoing ImmuneRACE study (first 160 participants) and from 1,200 or so subjects provided by 6 global collaborators. A de-identified subject ID, COVID-19 status, age in years and sex were almost always included in the sample metadata. Where available, HLA class I and class II types were taken from metadata supplied by the sample provider and were not determined by assay-based typing. Points the paper makes about the study in general: The quantity of clinical and demographic metadata differed by source and by participant and was supplied without curation.

Note on this clone: What antigen it recognizes has not been identified. No base quality values were provided; no much bigger clone lies one nucleotide off.

The immunoSEQ Assay, a bias-controlled multiplex PCR, was used to amplify TCRbeta CDR3 regions from genomic DNA. For the original study's pipeline: Nucleated cell counts per sample were estimated from amplification of reference gene primers within the assay. To quantify the absolute abundance of each unique TCRbeta CDR3 rearrangement, sequence reads were collapsed and filtered. For each sample, productive Simpson clonality was calculated as the square root of Simpson's diversity index across productive rearrangements. Imported from immuneACCESS, the table was reduced by TCRdb to in-frame sequences with V and J called. These copies leave out some clones; in studies compared against another copy, an unresolved V gene accounts for under half, and the cause of the remainder is not known. Clone size and V and J calls were adopted from that table, with D and trimming inferred from the DNA. In this sample the table shows fewer than 400,000 clones, about 86% of which occur a single time. The biggest ten clones account for 3% of the sample.

The germline V gene (reference sequence) gives CDR1 as DFQATT and CDR2 as SNEGSKA. A distance of 7 bases separates the germline ends of V and J, which lose 3 bases and 7 bases respectively. The CDR3 holds 10 amino acids from the cysteine to the phenylalanine. Solely the CDR3 DNA is kept, with 30 bases framed from the first base. The collaborating institutions used their own protocols to collect whole blood in K2EDTA tubes. Collaborator samples were shipped for TCRbeta analysis as frozen whole blood, isolated PBMCs, or DNA extracted from either sample type. Sequenced sample: peripheral blood. The source of this sequence is a young man with active or convalescent COVID-19. Rearrangement joined TRBV20-1 to TRBJ2-7; no D gene is confidently identified. Here is the DNA: TGCAGTGCTAGTTCCCGGGAGCAGTACTTC. This encodes CSASSREQYF.